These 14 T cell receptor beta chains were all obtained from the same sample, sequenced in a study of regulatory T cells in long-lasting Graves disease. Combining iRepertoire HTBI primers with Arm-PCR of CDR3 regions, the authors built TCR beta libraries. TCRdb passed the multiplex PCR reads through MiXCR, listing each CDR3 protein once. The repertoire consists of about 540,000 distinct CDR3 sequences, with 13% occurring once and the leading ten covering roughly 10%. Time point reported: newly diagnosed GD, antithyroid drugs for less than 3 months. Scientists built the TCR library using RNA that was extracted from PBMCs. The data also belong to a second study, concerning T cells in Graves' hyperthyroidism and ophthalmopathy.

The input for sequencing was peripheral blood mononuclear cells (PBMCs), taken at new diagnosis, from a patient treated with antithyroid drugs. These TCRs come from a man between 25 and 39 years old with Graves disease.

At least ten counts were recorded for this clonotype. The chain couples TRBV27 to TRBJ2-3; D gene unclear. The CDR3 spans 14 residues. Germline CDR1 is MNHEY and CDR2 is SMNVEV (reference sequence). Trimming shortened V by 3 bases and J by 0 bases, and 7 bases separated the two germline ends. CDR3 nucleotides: TGTGCCAGCAGTTTTACCGCAAGCACAGATACGCAGTATTTT. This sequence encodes CASSFTASTDTQYF.

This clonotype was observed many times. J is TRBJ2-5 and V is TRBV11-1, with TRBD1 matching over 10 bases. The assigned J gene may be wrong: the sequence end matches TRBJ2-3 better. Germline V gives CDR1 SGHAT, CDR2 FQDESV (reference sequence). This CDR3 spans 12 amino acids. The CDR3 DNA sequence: TGTGCCAGCAGTCGACAGGGGGCTACGCAGTATTTT. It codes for CASSRQGATQYF.

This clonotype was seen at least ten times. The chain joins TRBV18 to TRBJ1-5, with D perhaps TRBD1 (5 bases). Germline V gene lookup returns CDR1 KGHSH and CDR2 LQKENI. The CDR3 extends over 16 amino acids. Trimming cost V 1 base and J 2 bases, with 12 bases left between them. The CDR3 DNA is TGTGCCAGCTCACCACGAGAGGGGTTCGGCAATCAGCCCCAGCATTTT. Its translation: CASSPREGFGNQPQHF.

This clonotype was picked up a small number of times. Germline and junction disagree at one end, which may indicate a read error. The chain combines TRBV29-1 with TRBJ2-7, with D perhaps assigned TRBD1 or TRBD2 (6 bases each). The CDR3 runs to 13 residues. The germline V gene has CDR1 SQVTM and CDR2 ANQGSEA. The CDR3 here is CNVDDMGGHEQYF. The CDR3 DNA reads TGCAACGTTGATGATATGGGGGGCCACGAGCAGTACTTC.

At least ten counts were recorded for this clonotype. CDR3 sequence reads: CASSSAGARETQYF. The CDR3 DNA reads as TGTGCCAGCAGTTCAGCAGGAGCTCGGGAGACCCAGTACTTC. The V and J genes are TRBV27 and TRBJ2-5, with D hard to call. Trimming shortened V by 4 bases and J by 5 bases, and 14 bases separated the two germline ends. Looked up from germline, CDR1 is MNHEY and CDR2 is SMNVEV (reference sequence). This CDR3 comprises 14 residues.

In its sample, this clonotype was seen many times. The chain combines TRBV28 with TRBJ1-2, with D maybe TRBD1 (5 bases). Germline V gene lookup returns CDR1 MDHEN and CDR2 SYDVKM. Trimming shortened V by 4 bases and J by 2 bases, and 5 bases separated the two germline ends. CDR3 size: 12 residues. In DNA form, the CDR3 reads TGTGCCAGCAGTTCAGGGAACTATGGCTACACCTTC. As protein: CASSSGNYGYTF.

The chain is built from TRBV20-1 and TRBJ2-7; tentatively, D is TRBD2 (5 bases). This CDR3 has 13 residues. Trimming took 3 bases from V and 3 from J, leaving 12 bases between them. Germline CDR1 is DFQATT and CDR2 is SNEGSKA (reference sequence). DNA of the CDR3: TGCAGTGCTAGTCGCGGGTTGTTCTACGAGCAGTACTTC. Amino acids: CSASRGLFYEQYF.

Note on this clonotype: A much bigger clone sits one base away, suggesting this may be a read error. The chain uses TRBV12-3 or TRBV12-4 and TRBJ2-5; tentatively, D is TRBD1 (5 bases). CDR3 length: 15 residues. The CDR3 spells CASSRADRYHETQYF. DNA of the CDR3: TGTGCCAGCAGTCGGGCCGACAGATACCATGAGACCCAGTACTTC.

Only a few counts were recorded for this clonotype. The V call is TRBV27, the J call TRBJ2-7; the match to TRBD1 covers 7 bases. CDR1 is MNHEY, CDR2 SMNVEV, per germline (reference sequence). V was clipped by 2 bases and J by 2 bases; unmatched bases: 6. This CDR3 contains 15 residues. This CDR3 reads CASSLNRGLTYEQYF. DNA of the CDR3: TGTGCCAGCAGTTTAAACAGGGGTCTTACCTACGAGCAGTACTTC.

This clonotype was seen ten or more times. DNA of the CDR3: TGTGCCACCAGTGATCCAGGGACAGGGGACGAGCAGTACTTC. Its translation: CATSDPGTGDEQYF. This chain joins TRBV24-1 and TRBJ2-7; 10 bases match TRBD1. The junction had 3 bases not matched to a gene; V was cut back by 3 bases and J by 5 bases. The V gene's germline CDR1 is KGHDR and CDR2 SFDVKD. The CDR3 consists of 14 residues.

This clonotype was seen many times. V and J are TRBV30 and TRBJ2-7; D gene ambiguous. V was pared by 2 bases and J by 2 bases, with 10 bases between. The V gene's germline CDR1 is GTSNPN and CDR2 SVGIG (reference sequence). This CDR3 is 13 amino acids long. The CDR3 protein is CAWSKGFPYEQYF. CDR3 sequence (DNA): TGTGCCTGGAGTAAAGGTTTCCCCTACGAGCAGTACTTC.

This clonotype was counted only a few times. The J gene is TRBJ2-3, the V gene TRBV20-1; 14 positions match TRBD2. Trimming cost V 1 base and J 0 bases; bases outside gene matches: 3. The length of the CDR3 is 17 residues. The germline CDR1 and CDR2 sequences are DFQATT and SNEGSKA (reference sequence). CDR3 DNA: TGCAGTGCTAGAGGAGGACTAGCGGGAGGCAGCACAGATACGCAGTATTTT. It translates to CSARGGLAGGSTDTQYF.

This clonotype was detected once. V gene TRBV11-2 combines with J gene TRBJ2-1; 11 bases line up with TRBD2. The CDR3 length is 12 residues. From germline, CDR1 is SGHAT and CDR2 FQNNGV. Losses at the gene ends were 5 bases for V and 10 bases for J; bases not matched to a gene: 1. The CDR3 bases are TGTGCCAGCAGCCCTAGCGGGAGGGAGCAGTTCTTC. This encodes CASSPSGREQFF.

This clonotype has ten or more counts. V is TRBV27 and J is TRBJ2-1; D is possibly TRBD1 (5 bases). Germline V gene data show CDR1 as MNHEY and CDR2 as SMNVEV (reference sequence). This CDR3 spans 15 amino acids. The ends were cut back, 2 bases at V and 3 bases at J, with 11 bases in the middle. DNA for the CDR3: TGTGCCAGCAGTTTAGGCGGCAGGGTCTACAATGAGCAGTTCTTC. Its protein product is CASSLGGRVYNEQFF.